This is a list of T cell receptor beta chains from one sample in a study of blood T cell repertoires in COVID-19. Sequencing was performed with immunoSEQ multiplex PCR; in TCRdb, only in-frame clones are kept and a portion is missing. The data contain roughly 160,000 clones, approximately 90% of them seen just once; the ten biggest clones take up 2% to 3%. The sample taken for sequencing was peripheral blood. The receptors come from a man younger than 35 with acute or convalescent COVID-19. The CDR3 runs from the conserved cysteine through the conserved F or W. The order of the fields is D gene, clone size, J gene, V gene, CDR3 protein, CDR3 DNA. A D gene is named only where the DNA matches it firmly. Size values are once, few and many counts, or a class for expanded clones, and some rows have none.

d_call: TRBD2
clone_size: .
j_call: TRBJ2-2
v_call: TRBV9
cdr3_aa: CASSVAIGGGLDTGELFF
cdr3_nt: TGTGCCAGCAGCGTAGCTATCGGGGGGGGCCTCGACACCGGGGAGCTGTTTTTT

d_call: .
clone_size: .
j_call: TRBJ1-2
v_call: TRBV6-5
cdr3_aa: CASSRPSGGYTF
cdr3_nt: TGTGCCAGCAGCCGTCCTTCAGGTGGCTACACCTTC

d_call: .
clone_size: .
j_call: TRBJ2-2
v_call: TRBV5-1
cdr3_aa: CASSPITVTNTGELFF
cdr3_nt: TGCGCCAGCAGCCCCATCACGGTAACGAACACCGGGGAGCTGTTTTTT

d_call: .
clone_size: .
j_call: TRBJ2-1
v_call: TRBV5-1
cdr3_aa: CASSLAEVSEQFF
cdr3_nt: TGCGCCAGCAGCTTGGCCGAGGTGAGTGAGCAGTTCTTC

d_call: .
clone_size: .
j_call: TRBJ1-1
v_call: TRBV20-1
cdr3_aa: CSAQRGTEAFF
cdr3_nt: TGCAGTGCCCAGAGAGGGACTGAAGCTTTCTTT

d_call: .
clone_size: .
j_call: TRBJ1-2
v_call: TRBV20-1
cdr3_aa: CSASGQGLNYGYTF
cdr3_nt: TGCAGTGCTAGTGGGCAGGGCCTAAACTATGGCTACACCTTC

d_call: TRBD1
clone_size: .
j_call: TRBJ2-5
v_call: TRBV7-9
cdr3_aa: CASSSRQGQTQYF
cdr3_nt: TGTGCCAGCAGCTCCCGACAGGGACAGACCCAGTACTTC

d_call: .
clone_size: .
j_call: TRBJ2-5
v_call: TRBV20-1
cdr3_aa: CSASLTGETQYF
cdr3_nt: TGCAGTGCTAGTTTGACAGGAGAGACCCAGTACTTC

d_call: TRBD1
clone_size: .
j_call: TRBJ2-7
v_call: TRBV27
cdr3_aa: CASSLFRQGYEQYF
cdr3_nt: TGTGCCAGCAGTTTATTTAGACAGGGCTACGAGCAGTACTTC

d_call: .
clone_size: few
j_call: TRBJ1-1
v_call: TRBV6-6
cdr3_aa: CASTGRTVNTEAFF
cdr3_nt: TGTGCCAGCACCGGCCGGACAGTGAACACTGAAGCTTTCTTT

d_call: .
clone_size: .
j_call: TRBJ1-4
v_call: TRBV20-1
cdr3_aa: CSASANEKLFF
cdr3_nt: TGCAGTGCTAGTGCGAATGAAAAACTGTTTTTT

d_call: .
clone_size: .
j_call: TRBJ1-3
v_call: TRBV28
cdr3_aa: CASSLSRSGNTIYF
cdr3_nt: TGTGCCAGCAGTTTGTCGAGGTCTGGAAACACCATATATTTT

d_call: .
clone_size: .
j_call: TRBJ1-5
v_call: TRBV6-5
cdr3_aa: CASSYRRGENQPQHF
cdr3_nt: TGTGCCAGCAGTTACCGTAGGGGTGAGAATCAGCCCCAGCATTTT

d_call: .
clone_size: .
j_call: TRBJ1-1
v_call: TRBV18
cdr3_aa: CASSPQHLNTEAFF
cdr3_nt: TGTGCCAGCTCACCACAGCACTTGAACACTGAAGCTTTCTTT

d_call: TRBD2
clone_size: .
j_call: TRBJ2-7
v_call: TRBV5-1
cdr3_aa: CASSRETSGFSYEQYF
cdr3_nt: TGCGCCAGCAGCCGAGAGACTAGCGGGTTCTCCTACGAGCAGTACTTC

d_call: TRBD1
clone_size: .
j_call: TRBJ1-5
v_call: TRBV5-3
cdr3_aa: CARSTGQGQSNQPQHF
cdr3_nt: TGTGCCAGAAGCACAGGACAGGGCCAGAGCAATCAGCCCCAGCATTTT

d_call: TRBD1
clone_size: .
j_call: TRBJ2-1
v_call: TRBV24-1
cdr3_aa: CATSDSTGGAYNEQFF
cdr3_nt: TGTGCCACCAGTGATTCGACAGGGGGCGCCTACAATGAGCAGTTCTTC

d_call: .
clone_size: .
j_call: TRBJ1-1
v_call: TRBV14
cdr3_aa: CASSPRSTKNTEAFF
cdr3_nt: TGTGCCAGCAGCCCTCGCTCCACTAAGAACACTGAAGCTTTCTTT

d_call: .
clone_size: .
j_call: TRBJ1-2
v_call: TRBV12-3/TRBV12-4
cdr3_aa: CATRMEYGYTF
cdr3_nt: TGTGCCACCAGAATGGAGTATGGCTACACCTTC

d_call: TRBD2
clone_size: once
j_call: TRBJ2-1
v_call: TRBV24-1
cdr3_aa: CATSDPSGRRHNEQFF
cdr3_nt: TGTGCCACCAGTGACCCTAGCGGGAGGCGTCACAATGAGCAGTTCTTC

d_call: TRBD2
clone_size: .
j_call: TRBJ2-7
v_call: TRBV19
cdr3_aa: CASSDVGTSGASHEQYF
cdr3_nt: TGTGCCAGTAGTGACGTAGGGACTAGCGGGGCCTCACACGAGCAGTACTTC

d_call: .
clone_size: once
j_call: TRBJ1-3
v_call: TRBV19
cdr3_aa: CASNRWSSGNTIYF
cdr3_nt: TGTGCCAGTAATCGCTGGAGCTCTGGAAACACCATATATTTT

d_call: .
clone_size: .
j_call: TRBJ2-2
v_call: TRBV7-9
cdr3_aa: CASSSSGPTNTGELFF
cdr3_nt: TGTGCCAGCAGCTCATCTGGCCCCACGAACACCGGGGAGCTGTTTTTT

d_call: TRBD1
clone_size: .
j_call: TRBJ1-6
v_call: TRBV19
cdr3_aa: CASSLPRQGVPNSPLHF
cdr3_nt: TGTGCCAGTAGTCTCCCGCGGCAGGGGGTTCCTAATTCACCCCTCCACTTT

d_call: TRBD1
clone_size: .
j_call: TRBJ1-5
v_call: TRBV15
cdr3_aa: CATSRDKQGSQPQHF
cdr3_nt: TGTGCCACCAGCAGAGATAAACAGGGGAGCCAGCCCCAGCATTTT

d_call: TRBD2
clone_size: .
j_call: TRBJ2-5
v_call: TRBV6-2/TRBV6-3
cdr3_aa: CASSYLTSGRQETQYF
cdr3_nt: TGTGCCAGCAGTTACCTGACTAGCGGGAGGCAAGAGACCCAGTACTTC

d_call: TRBD1
clone_size: .
j_call: TRBJ1-6
v_call: TRBV5-1
cdr3_aa: CASSVQGDDNSPLHF
cdr3_nt: TGCGCCAGCAGCGTACAGGGGGACGATAATTCACCCCTCCACTTT

d_call: .
clone_size: .
j_call: TRBJ1-5
v_call: TRBV6-1
cdr3_aa: CASSEGNGLQPQHF
cdr3_nt: TGTGCCAGCAGTGAAGGGAACGGACTTCAGCCCCAGCATTTT

d_call: .
clone_size: .
j_call: TRBJ1-5
v_call: TRBV7-9
cdr3_aa: CASSFDSVKQPQHF
cdr3_nt: TGTGCCAGCAGCTTCGACAGCGTCAAACAGCCCCAGCATTTT

d_call: .
clone_size: .
j_call: TRBJ1-3
v_call: TRBV6-5
cdr3_aa: CASSSRYSGNTIYF
cdr3_nt: TGTGCCAGCAGTTCGAGATATTCCGGAAACACCATATATTTT

d_call: .
clone_size: .
j_call: TRBJ1-2
v_call: TRBV7-9
cdr3_aa: CASSSSGTRYYGYTF
cdr3_nt: TGTGCCAGCAGCTCCTCTGGGACAAGATATTATGGCTACACCTTC

d_call: .
clone_size: .
j_call: TRBJ1-4
v_call: TRBV2
cdr3_aa: CASRGGTTNEKLFF
cdr3_nt: TGTGCCAGCAGGGGAGGTACAACTAATGAAAAACTGTTTTTT

d_call: .
clone_size: once
j_call: TRBJ2-3
v_call: TRBV7-2
cdr3_aa: CASSSSADTQYF
cdr3_nt: TGTGCCAGCAGCTCTAGTGCAGATACGCAGTATTTT

d_call: TRBD1
clone_size: .
j_call: TRBJ2-7
v_call: TRBV6-6
cdr3_aa: CATREDRGLPYEQYF
cdr3_nt: TGTGCCACAAGGGAAGACAGGGGGCTTCCCTACGAGCAGTACTTC

d_call: .
clone_size: few
j_call: TRBJ2-1
v_call: TRBV7-9
cdr3_aa: CASSLAGGSLNEQFF
cdr3_nt: TGTGCCAGCAGCTTAGCGGGAGGTTCTCTCAATGAGCAGTTCTTC

d_call: TRBD2
clone_size: .
j_call: TRBJ2-1
v_call: TRBV9
cdr3_aa: CASSVAPGGATYNEQFF
cdr3_nt: TGTGCCAGCAGCGTAGCTCCGGGGGGAGCGACCTACAATGAGCAGTTCTTC

d_call: .
clone_size: .
j_call: TRBJ1-2
v_call: TRBV5-1
cdr3_aa: CASSFGGQGNGYTF
cdr3_nt: TGCGCCAGCAGCTTTGGCGGCCAGGGTAATGGCTACACCTTC

d_call: TRBD1
clone_size: .
j_call: TRBJ2-3
v_call: TRBV7-8
cdr3_aa: CASSPRQGWTDTQYF
cdr3_nt: TGTGCCAGCAGCCCCCGACAGGGGTGGACAGATACGCAGTATTTT

d_call: TRBD2
clone_size: .
j_call: TRBJ2-7
v_call: TRBV6-5
cdr3_aa: CASTPGGGGVYEQYF
cdr3_nt: TGTGCCAGCACCCCTGGTGGCGGGGGGGTATACGAGCAGTACTTC

d_call: TRBD1
clone_size: .
j_call: TRBJ1-5
v_call: TRBV5-1
cdr3_aa: CASSFGTGMEPQHF
cdr3_nt: TGCGCCAGCAGCTTTGGGACAGGGATGGAGCCCCAGCATTTT

d_call: TRBD2
clone_size: .
j_call: TRBJ2-7
v_call: TRBV10-3
cdr3_aa: CAIRASGDSYEQYF
cdr3_nt: TGTGCCATCAGGGCTAGCGGTGACTCCTACGAGCAGTACTTC